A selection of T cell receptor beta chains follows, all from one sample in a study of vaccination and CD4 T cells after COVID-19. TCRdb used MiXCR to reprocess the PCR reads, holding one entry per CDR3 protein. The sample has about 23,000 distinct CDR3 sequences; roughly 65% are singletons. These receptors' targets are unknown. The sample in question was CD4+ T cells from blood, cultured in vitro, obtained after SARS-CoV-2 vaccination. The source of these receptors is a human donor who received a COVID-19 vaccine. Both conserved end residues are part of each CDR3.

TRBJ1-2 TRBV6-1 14 CASRAADSGGGYTF
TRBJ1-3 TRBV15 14 CATSRATAGNTIYF
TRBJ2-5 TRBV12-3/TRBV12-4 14 CASSFGDPRETQYF
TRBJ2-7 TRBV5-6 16 CASSLGLRTGGGEQYF
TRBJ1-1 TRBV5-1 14 CASSFGAEGTEAFF
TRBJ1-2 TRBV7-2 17 CASSLVGGGQRTYGYTF
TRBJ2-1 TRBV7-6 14 CASSTLSSYNEQFF
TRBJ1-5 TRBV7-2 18 CASSSWDSQYSGNQPQHF
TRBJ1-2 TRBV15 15 CATSRDTQGASGYTF
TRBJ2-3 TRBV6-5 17 CASSYPTSGGFTDTQYF
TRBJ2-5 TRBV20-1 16 CSARDDSGLITETQYF
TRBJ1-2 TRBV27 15 CASSRDGSSSYGYTF
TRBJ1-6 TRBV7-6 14 CASSLWGGDSPLHF
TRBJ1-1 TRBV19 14 CASSTEQGDVGAFF
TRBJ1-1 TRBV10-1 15 CASSVNLGVNTEAFF
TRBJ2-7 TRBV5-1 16 CASSLRDASVSYEQYF
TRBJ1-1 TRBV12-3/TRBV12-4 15 CASSILAGTGSEAFF
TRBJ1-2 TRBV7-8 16 CASSLGYRGSVYGYTF
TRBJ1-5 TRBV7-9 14 CASSYDRGGQPQHF
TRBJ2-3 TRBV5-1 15 CASTELAGGDGTQYF
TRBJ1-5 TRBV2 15 CASSLQDRDNQPQHF
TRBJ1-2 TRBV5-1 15 CASSVRTGGRDGYTF
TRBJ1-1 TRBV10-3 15 CAISPVGQGSTEAFF
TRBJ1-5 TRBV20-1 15 CSAREDRGPHQPQHF
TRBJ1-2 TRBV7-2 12 CASSSTSYGYTF
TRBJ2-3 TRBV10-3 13 CAIKAGETDTQYF
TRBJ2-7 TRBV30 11 CAWSLGGPKYF
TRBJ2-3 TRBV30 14 CAWTARYPTDTQYF
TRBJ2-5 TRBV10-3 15 CAISVDLAGEETQYF
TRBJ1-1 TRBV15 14 CATSNRRVIPEAFF
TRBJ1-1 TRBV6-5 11 CASSYDTEAFF
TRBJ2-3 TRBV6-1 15 CASRAAGVSTDTQYF
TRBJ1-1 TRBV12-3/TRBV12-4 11 CASIRRTEAFF
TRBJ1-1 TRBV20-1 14 CSARPWTGDTEAFF
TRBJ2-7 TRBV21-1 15 CASSKEAPGQYEQYF
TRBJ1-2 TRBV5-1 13 CASSFQNDYGYTF
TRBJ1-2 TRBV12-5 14 CASGFEGPNYGYTF
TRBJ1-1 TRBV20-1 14 CSAIRERRNTEAFF
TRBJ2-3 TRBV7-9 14 CASSPQGITDTQYF
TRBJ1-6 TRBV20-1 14 CSARGGYYNSPLHF